This TCR beta chain was sequenced in a study of CXCR3-negative and CXCR3-positive naive CD8 T cells. As to this clonotype: Its cognate antigen is unknown.

In preparing the TRB cDNA libraries, 5' RACE with UMI labels was used. TCRdb reprocessed the 5' RACE reads; each CDR3 protein has one entry and no DNA is given. Its table lists 90,000 to 95,000 distinct CDR3 sequences. Germline CDR1 reads SGHRS; CDR2 reads YFSETQ. The CDR3 contains 15 residues. CD45RO-CCR7+CD27+CD95- defined naive CD8+ T cells. Notes on the study in general: Relative to memory CD8+ cells, whose diversity was much lower, both naive subsets had comparably high diversity.

What was sequenced was naive CXCR3- CD8+ T cells from blood. Subset denoted: CD45RO-CCR7+CD27+CD95- naive CD8+ T cells lacking CXCR3 (TNR3-). This clonotype was sampled from a human donor in good health. Some clones in this sample may be carry-over from other donors' samples. This chain uses TRBV5-1 with TRBJ2-7; TCRdb's D call, TRBD1, is unchecked because there is no DNA. The CDR3 protein is CASSLDSLGSYEQYF.